These 7 T cell receptor beta chains were all obtained from the same sample, sequenced in a study of blood T cell repertoires in COVID-19. Clones were sequenced by immunoSEQ multiplex PCR, and TCRdb holds only the in-frame ones, with some missing. The profile covers roughly 140,000 clones, with roughly 90% appearing a single time and over 2% taken by the ten largest. Sample: peripheral blood. These receptors were taken from a human donor in a cohort sampled during active COVID-19.

A single count supports this clone. The rearrangement uses TRBV18 and TRBJ2-1; 8 bases map to TRBD2. The V gene's germline CDR1 is KGHSH and CDR2 LQKENI. The CDR3 covers 16 residues. V was clipped by 2 bases and J by 8 bases; unmatched bases: 11. This CDR3 is CASSPGFEREIHEQFF. The CDR3 DNA reads TGTGCCAGCTCACCAGGCTTCGAGCGGGAGATTCATGAGCAGTTCTTC.

This chain uses TRBV11-2 with TRBJ2-7, with a weak D call TRBD2 (5 bases). The CDR3 totals 13 residues. Germline CDR1 SGHAT, CDR2 FQNNGV. V was trimmed by 3 bases and J by 6 bases, leaving 12 bases between them. The CDR3 loop reads CASSLETTVEQYF. The CDR3 DNA reads TGTGCCAGCAGCTTGGAGACTACGGTCGAGCAGTACTTC.

The V gene is TRBV11-3, the J gene TRBJ2-7, with D hard to call. Per germline, CDR1 SGHNT and CDR2 YENEEA. V was shortened by 5 bases and J by 5 bases, with 10 bases between the two germline ends. The CDR3 has 12 residues. CDR3 in amino acids: CASSLGSNEQYF. Written as DNA, the CDR3 is TGTGCCAGCAGCCTGGGTAGCAACGAGCAGTACTTC.

The genes are TRBV7-2 and TRBJ2-2; unclear D gene. Trimming took off 5 bases at V and 2 bases at J, with 9 bases between the two ends. Germline lookup yields CDR1 SGHTA and CDR2 FQGNSA. The CDR3 spans 14 residues. CDR3 protein: CASSLNSNTGELFF. The CDR3 DNA reads as TGTGCCAGCAGCCTCAACAGTAACACCGGGGAGCTGTTTTTT.

This clone is a singleton in its sample. The chain combines TRBV5-4 with TRBJ1-4; 7 bases line up with TRBD1. CDR3 length equals 16 residues. CDR1 SGHNT and CDR2 YYREEE come from the germline V gene (reference sequence). V lost 4 bases to trimming and J lost 6 bases; unmatched junction nucleotides: 12. CDR3 sequence: CASSQGDNRRDEKLFF. DNA of the CDR3: TGTGCCAGCAGCCAGGGGGACAATCGTAGGGATGAAAAACTGTTTTTT.

The table lists this clone with a count of one. A read error may produce the germline difference seen at one junction end. J is TRBJ1-1 and V is TRBV28, with 9 bases identical to TRBD1. Germline CDR1 and CDR2: MDHEN and SYDVKM. The CDR3 totals 12 residues. CDR3 protein: CASSSPGQGKRF. DNA for the CDR3: TGTGCCAGCAGTTCCCCGGGACAGGGTAAGCGGTTT.

V usage is TRBV19 and J usage is TRBJ1-1, with 8 bases lining up with TRBD1. CDR1 LNHDA and CDR2 SQIVND come from the germline V gene (reference sequence). V was pared by 5 bases and J by 4 bases, with 3 bases of the junction left unmatched. The CDR3 runs 13 residues. The CDR3 loop reads CASSQTGATEAFF. CDR3 nucleotide sequence: TGTGCCAGTAGTCAGACAGGGGCCACTGAAGCTTTCTTT.